One and the same sample provided the 32 T cell receptor beta chains below, sequenced in a study of post-analysis software for immune sequencing data. Study-level findings and limits: Five or six TRBV segments, including TRBV5-6, TRBV5-1 and TRBV20-1, were more frequent in patients than controls.

No antigens are known for them. Tagging with unique molecular identifiers was a feature of the TCR beta cDNA libraries. TCRdb recomputed calls from the PCR reads with MiXCR, one row per CDR3 protein. The sample has about 560,000 distinct CDR3 sequences, around 44% seen once; the top ten hold 1.7%. The source material was blood. These receptors originate from a girl aged 5-17 years with multiple sclerosis.

The chain recombines TRBV19 with TRBJ2-4, with D possibly being TRBD2 (7 bases). The last part of the DNA fits TRBJ2-7 better; the J call may be wrong. Germline V gene lookup returns CDR1 LNHDA and CDR2 SQIVND (reference sequence). This CDR3 region has 16 residues. CDR3 sequence reads: CASSPRGRDGFYEQYF. The CDR3 DNA reads as TGTGCCAGTAGTCCAAGGGGGAGGGACGGCTTCTACGAGCAGTACTTC.

This clonotype was seen a single time. The chain carries TRBV7-9 and TRBJ2-5; D gene unclear. The J call is in doubt because the DNA end fits TRBJ2-7 better. This CDR3 region has 13 residues. Per the germline V gene, CDR1 is SEHNR and CDR2 is FQNEAQ (reference sequence). In DNA, the CDR3 is TGTGCCAGCAGCCAGACCCTGATATACGAGCAGTACTTC. Encoded protein: CASSQTLIYEQYF.

V and J are TRBV29-1 and TRBJ1-2, with D perhaps TRBD1 (5 bases). Germline CDR1 is SQVTM and CDR2 is ANQGSEA. The V end lost 2 bases, the J end lost 6 bases, and 10 bases lay between the germline ends. The CDR3 is 12 residues long. DNA for the CDR3: TGCAGCGTTGAACCAGGGAAGGATGGCTACACCTTC. This sequence encodes CSVEPGKDGYTF.

This clonotype has ten or more counts. The chain couples TRBV5-1 to TRBJ2-7; D is unclear. This CDR3 is built from 14 residues. Germline V CDR1 and CDR2: SGHRS, YFSETQ. V dropped 3 bases and J dropped 5 bases, with 15 bases sitting between them. The CDR3 coding sequence is TGCGCCAGCAGCTCTACATCACCCGTAGACGAGCAGTACTTC. This translates into CASSSTSPVDEQYF. Full variable domain (remainder filled in from reference TRBV5-1 and TRBJ2-7): KAGVTQTPRYLIKTRGQQVTLSCSPISGHRSVSWYQQTPGQGLQFLFEYFSETQRNKGNFPGRFSGRQFSNSRSEMNVSTLELGDSALYLCASSSTSPVDEQYFGPGTRLTVT.

V usage is TRBV11-2 and J usage is TRBJ2-5; 10 bases align to TRBD1. Gene TRBJ2-7 matches the end of the DNA better, so the J call may be wrong. CDR3 length: 18 residues. Germline values: CDR1 SGHAT, CDR2 FQNNGV. The CDR3, as DNA: TGTGCCAGCAGCTTACCCACCGGGACAGGGGAAGGGCTGTACGAGCAGTACTTC. This translates into CASSLPTGTGEGLYEQYF.

This clonotype has a handful of counts. V usage is TRBV5-1 and J usage is TRBJ2-1; 9 bases are a match to TRBD1. This CDR3 is 15 amino acids long. Unmatched junction bases numbered 2, after V lost 1 base and J lost 3 bases. The germline V gene has CDR1 SGHRS and CDR2 YFSETQ. The CDR3 protein is CASSLTGGNYNEQFF. The CDR3 DNA follows: TGCGCCAGCAGCTTGACAGGGGGCAACTACAATGAGCAGTTCTTC.

The chain carries TRBV9 and TRBJ2-1; 11 nucleotides align to TRBD2. J lost 3 bases, V lost 1 base, and 9 bases had no gene match. This CDR3 is built from 18 residues. In germline, CDR1 is SGDLS, CDR2 YYNGEE. CDR3 amino acids: CASSVLSGGTSGYNEQFF. CDR3 in DNA: TGTGCCAGCAGCGTACTGTCCGGGGGGACTAGCGGCTACAATGAGCAGTTCTTC.

This clonotype was detected a few times. This sequence joins TRBV9 and TRBJ2-7; 9 bases match TRBD1. Germline V gene data show CDR1 as SGDLS and CDR2 as YYNGEE. Trimming removed 5 bases from V and 4 bases from J; junction bases left unmatched: 10. The CDR3 covers 15 residues. Here the CDR3 reads CASSKQGAIGYEQYF. CDR3 nucleotides: TGTGCCAGCAGTAAACAGGGGGCAATAGGATACGAGCAGTACTTC.

The chain joins TRBV5-1 to TRBJ1-1; a weak D match, TRBD1 (6 bases). The CDR3 loop spans 14 amino acids. The germline V gene has CDR1 SGHRS and CDR2 YFSETQ. Trimming took 1 base from V and 5 from J, leaving 12 bases between them. The CDR3 loop is CASSLRGGRTEAFF. The CDR3 bases are TGCGCCAGCAGCTTGAGGGGGGGTCGGACTGAAGCTTTCTTT.

V usage is TRBV6-5 and J usage is TRBJ2-7, with 11 positions matching TRBD1. J lost 6 bases, V lost 2 bases, and 9 bases had no gene match. The CDR3 extends over 16 amino acids. The germline V gene has CDR1 MNHEY and CDR2 SVGAGI. The CDR3 DNA reads TGTGCCAGCAGTTACCTCGGGACAGGGGGACCGGGCGAGCAGTACTTC. Translation gives CASSYLGTGGPGEQYF.

The gene calls are TRBV25-1 and TRBJ2-3, with 10 bases aligning to TRBD2. V was pared by 8 bases and J by 9 bases, with 11 bases of the junction left unmatched. Germline V lookup: CDR1 MGHDK, CDR2 SYGVNS. This CDR3 contains 14 residues. The chain's CDR3 is CASGSGRALSTQYF. In DNA form, the CDR3 reads TGTGCCAGCGGAAGCGGGAGGGCTCTCTCGACGCAGTATTTT.

The chain couples TRBV5-1 to TRBJ2-2; tentatively, D is TRBD2 (5 bases). Germline CDR1 and CDR2: SGHRS and YFSETQ. CDR3 length: 15 amino acids. Trimming shortened V by 0 bases and J by 3 bases, and 9 bases separated the two germline ends. CDR3 residues: CASSLGPRDTGELFF. In DNA form, the CDR3 reads TGCGCCAGCAGCTTGGGGCCGAGGGACACCGGGGAGCTGTTTTTT.

The chain uses TRBV27 and TRBJ1-2, with D tentatively TRBD1 (5 bases). Germline-derived CDR1 and CDR2 are MNHEY and SMNVEV (reference sequence). V lost 2 bases to trimming and J lost 4 bases, with 8 bases between them. This CDR3 is built from 13 residues. CDR3 DNA: TGTGCCAGCAGTTTAAACGGGGCCTATGGCTACACCTTC. Translated: CASSLNGAYGYTF.

The V call is TRBV12-3 or TRBV12-4, the J call TRBJ1-1; 10 positions match TRBD1. The CDR3 length is 14 residues. Trimming cost V 9 bases and J 7 bases; bases outside gene matches: 11. CDR3 in amino acids: CASMTTGGSGEAFF. For the CDR3, the DNA is TGTGCCAGTATGACGACAGGGGGCTCCGGTGAAGCTTTCTTT.

The DNA for the CDR3 is TGCGCCAGCAGCCCGGACATGTATCAGCCCCAGCATTTT. Translating it yields CASSPDMYQPQHF. The chain has TRBV5-1 and TRBJ1-5, with a weak D call TRBD1 (5 bases). The V gene lost 4 bases and the J gene lost 5 bases, with 10 bases spanning the gap. CDR1 SGHRS and CDR2 YFSETQ come from the germline V gene. The CDR3 has 13 amino acids.

The V and J genes are TRBV5-7 and TRBJ1-1; 7 positions match TRBD1. TRBV5-7 counts as an open reading frame of uncertain function. There are 19 residues in the CDR3. Trimming removed 7 bases from V and 0 bases from J; junction bases left unmatched: 21. CDR3 bases: TGTGCCAGCCGATTAAGTTCACGTCTGACAGGGTACATGAACACTGAAGCTTTCTTT. Protein: CASRLSSRLTGYMNTEAFF.

This clonotype was counted between two and nine times. This chain connects TRBV6-1 to TRBJ2-3; D gene unclear. V shed 10 bases and J shed 9 bases, with 8 bases lying between them. The germline V gene has CDR1 MNHNS and CDR2 SASEGT. The CDR3 has 9 residues. In DNA, the CDR3 is TGTGCCACCAGGAACACGCAGTATTTT. Translation: CATRNTQYF.

This clonotype was seen only a few times. The chain joins TRBV6-5 to TRBJ2-7; perhaps TRBD1 as D (6 bases). Germline CDR1 is MNHEY and CDR2 is SVGAGI. Trimming cost V 6 bases and J 2 bases, with 17 bases left between them. The CDR3 is made up of 15 amino acids. CDR3 DNA sequence: TGTGCCAGCAGCCCGCCCGGGACACCCCCCTACGAGCAGTACTTC. Translation: CASSPPGTPPYEQYF.

This rearrangement joins TRBV12-3 or TRBV12-4 to TRBJ2-5; TRBD2 matches 7 bases. This CDR3 contains 17 residues. The junction had 14 bases not matched to a gene; V was cut back by 3 bases and J by 4 bases. CDR3: CASSFPSGENFLETQYF. CDR3 bases: TGTGCCAGCAGTTTTCCGAGCGGGGAGAACTTCCTAGAGACCCAGTACTTC.

This chain uses TRBV12-3 or TRBV12-4 with TRBJ2-5, with D perhaps matching TRBD1 (6 bases). The V end was cut by 1 base, the J end by 5 bases, with 17 bases between. The CDR3 sequence is 16 residues long. CDR3 bases: TGTGCCAGCAGTTTAGGGCAGGGGACGATATGGGAGACCCAGTACTTC. Its translation is CASSLGQGTIWETQYF.

The chain recombines TRBV20-1 with TRBJ2-1, with D possibly TRBD2 on 6 matching bases. The length of the CDR3 is 18 residues. CDR1 and CDR2 from the germline V gene are DFQATT and SNEGSKA (reference sequence). V lost 0 bases, J lost 0 bases, and 18 bases lay in between. The CDR3 sequence: CSARDWGETSLSYNEQFF. Written as DNA, the CDR3 is TGCAGTGCTAGAGATTGGGGGGAGACTTCGCTCTCCTACAATGAGCAGTTCTTC.

This clonotype was observed many times. The genes are TRBV5-1 and TRBJ1-1; no definite D call. The V and J ends lost 0 bases and 0 bases respectively, with 3 bases between them. This CDR3 region has 13 residues. The germline V gene has CDR1 SGHRS and CDR2 YFSETQ. The CDR3 DNA sequence: TGCGCCAGCAGCTTGGAGGTGAACACTGAAGCTTTCTTT. It specifies CASSLEVNTEAFF.

The gene calls are TRBV6-2 or TRBV6-3 and TRBJ2-4; the match to TRBD2 covers 8 bases. The CDR3 is 15 residues long. Per the germline V gene, CDR1 is MNHEY and CDR2 is SVGEGT. Trimming removed 6 bases from V and 3 bases from J; junction bases left unmatched: 7. The CDR3 sequence: CASSGGAFVKNIQYF. CDR3 coding DNA: TGTGCCAGCAGCGGGGGGGCCTTCGTCAAAAACATTCAGTACTTC.

This chain uses TRBV5-1 with TRBJ1-2, with a possible D match to TRBD1 (5 bases). CDR1 is SGHRS and CDR2 is YFSETQ in the germline V gene. The CDR3 contains 13 residues. With 4 bases removed from V and 1 base from J, the gap between germline ends came to 8 bases. The CDR3 DNA is TGCGCCAGCAGCCAGGACATTAACTATGGCTACACCTTC. Translated, it gives CASSQDINYGYTF.

As for this clonotype: This sequence may be a read error, since a much larger clone differs from it by one base. This chain connects TRBV9 to TRBJ2-3; 11 bases are shared with TRBD2. Germline V gives CDR1 SGDLS, CDR2 YYNGEE. CDR3 length equals 15 residues. In DNA, the CDR3 is TGTACCAGCAGCACTAGCGGGGGTCCTAGGAATACGCAGTATTTT. Translated, it gives CTSSTSGGPRNTQYF.

The CDR3 sequence is CASSEGTASNQPQHF. The CDR3 nucleotides read TGTGCCAGCAGTGAAGGGACTGCTAGCAATCAGCCCCAGCATTTT. This rearrangement joins TRBV2 to TRBJ1-5; D uncertain. CDR3 length: 15 residues. V gave up 1 base and J gave up 0 bases, with 7 bases separating them. Per germline, CDR1 SNHLY and CDR2 FYNNEI.

The rearrangement joins TRBV6-1 to TRBJ2-3, with unresolved D. This CDR3 has 15 residues. Trimming took off 8 bases at V and 2 bases at J, with 17 bases between the two ends. Germline V gene data show CDR1 as MNHNS and CDR2 as SASEGT. The CDR3 coding sequence is TGTGCCAGCCTGATGGACCGGGCTGTCACAGATACGCAGTATTTT. Translated: CASLMDRAVTDTQYF.

The rearrangement joins TRBV5-6 to TRBJ1-1; 9 nucleotides agree with TRBD1. There are 18 residues in the CDR3. Per the germline V gene, CDR1 is SGHDT and CDR2 is YYEEEE. Germline trimming cut 0 bases from V and 1 base from J; bases unmatched to any gene: 10. CDR3 nucleotides: TGTGCCAGCAGCTTGGCCGGGTTAAGGGACAGGGCGAACACTGAAGCTTTCTTT. This encodes CASSLAGLRDRANTEAFF.

In this sample, this clonotype turned up a few times. The V gene is TRBV12-3 or TRBV12-4, the J gene TRBJ1-5; D gene ambiguous. V was pared by 3 bases and J by 0 bases, with 18 bases between. The CDR3 consists of 18 residues. The CDR3 loop reads CASSLISLRNYSNQPQHF. The CDR3 bases are TGTGCCAGCAGTTTGATTAGCCTGAGGAACTATAGCAATCAGCCCCAGCATTTT.

This clonotype was detected only a few times. The rearrangement links TRBV6-5 to TRBJ1-2; D call uncertain. This CDR3 has 13 amino acids. Germline loops: CDR1 MNHEY, CDR2 SVGAGI. V was shortened by 2 bases and J by 7 bases, with 11 bases between the two germline ends. The CDR3 DNA is TGTGCCAGCAGTTACGGACGTCGGGGTGGCTACACCTTC. It yields the protein CASSYGRRGGYTF.

The rearrangement uses TRBV20-1 and TRBJ1-2; D uncertain. The germline V and J ends were trimmed by 5 bases and 7 bases, with 14 bases remaining between them. Per germline, CDR1 DFQATT and CDR2 SNEGSKA (reference sequence). This CDR3 has 12 residues. The CDR3 region is CSARPRNVGYTF. DNA for the CDR3: TGCAGTGCTCGTCCACGGAATGTTGGCTACACCTTC.

This clonotype has more than one count but fewer than ten. The genes are TRBV5-4 and TRBJ1-1; 8 nucleotides match TRBD1. In germline, CDR1 is SGHNT, CDR2 YYREEE (reference sequence). The CDR3 is made up of 14 amino acids. J gave up 5 bases and V 4 bases, and 7 bases lay outside the gene matches. The CDR3 reads CASSHGQGDTEAFF. In DNA form, the CDR3 reads TGTGCCAGCAGCCACGGACAGGGAGATACTGAAGCTTTCTTT.